This T cell receptor beta chain was recorded in a study of glioma-infiltrating T cells after dendritic cell vaccination. On the study more broadly: Treatment, given 2003 to 2012, was autologous tumor lysate-pulsed dendritic cell vaccination. Patients received three intradermal dendritic cell vaccine injections at biweekly intervals.

The immunoSEQ assay amplified TCRB CDR3 from up to roughly 2 ug DNA. TCRdb's table, derived via immunoSEQ multiplex PCR, lists solely in-frame clones and lacks some. The table lists about 96,000 clones, around three quarters of them singletons. Isocitrate dehydrogenase mutation was absent in all glioblastoma patients. The CDR3 has 15 amino acids. Germline V gene lookup returns CDR1 LNHDA and CDR2 SQIVND (reference sequence). V was clipped by 8 bases and J by 0 bases; unmatched bases: 7. This sequence originates from a human donor with glioblastoma. The sample consisted of blood, taken before dendritic cell vaccination. The V and J genes are TRBV19 and TRBJ1-2; 9 bases fit TRBD1. DNA of the CDR3: TGTGCCAGTCGGGCGGACAGGGGAGCTAACTATGGCTACACCTTC. Translating gives CASRADRGANYGYTF.